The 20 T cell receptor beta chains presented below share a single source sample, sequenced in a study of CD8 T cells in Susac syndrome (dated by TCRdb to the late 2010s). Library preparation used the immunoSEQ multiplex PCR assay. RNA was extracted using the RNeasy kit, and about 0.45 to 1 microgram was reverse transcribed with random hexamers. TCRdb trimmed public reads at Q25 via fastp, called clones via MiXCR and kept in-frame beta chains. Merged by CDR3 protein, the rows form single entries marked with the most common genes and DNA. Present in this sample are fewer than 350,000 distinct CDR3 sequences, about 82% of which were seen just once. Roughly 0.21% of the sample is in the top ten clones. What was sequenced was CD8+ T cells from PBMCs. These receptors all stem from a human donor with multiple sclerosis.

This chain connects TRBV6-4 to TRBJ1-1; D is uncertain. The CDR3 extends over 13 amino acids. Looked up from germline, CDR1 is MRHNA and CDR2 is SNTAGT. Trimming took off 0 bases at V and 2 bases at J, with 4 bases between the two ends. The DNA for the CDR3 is TGTGCCAGCAGTGACTCGGACAACACTGAAGCTTTCTTT. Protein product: CASSDSDNTEAFF.

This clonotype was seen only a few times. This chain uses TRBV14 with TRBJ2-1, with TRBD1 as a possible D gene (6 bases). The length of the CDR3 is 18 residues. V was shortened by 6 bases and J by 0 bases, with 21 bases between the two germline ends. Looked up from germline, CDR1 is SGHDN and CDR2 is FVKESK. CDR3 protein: CASRQSPRGDSSYNEQFF. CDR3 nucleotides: TGTGCCAGCAGACAATCCCCCAGGGGCGATAGCTCCTACAATGAGCAGTTCTTC.

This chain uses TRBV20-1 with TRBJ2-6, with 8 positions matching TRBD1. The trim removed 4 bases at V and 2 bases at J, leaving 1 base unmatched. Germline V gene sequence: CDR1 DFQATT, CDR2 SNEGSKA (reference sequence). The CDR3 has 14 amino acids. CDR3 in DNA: TGCAGTGCTACGGACAGGGCTGGGGCCAACGTCCTGACTTTC. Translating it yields CSATDRAGANVLTF.

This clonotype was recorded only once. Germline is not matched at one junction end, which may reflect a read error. The CDR3 sequence: CASSVAGASAPYEQYF. The CDR3 DNA sequence: TGTGCCAGCAGTGTAGCGGGGGCAAGCGCGCCCTACGAGCAGTACTTC. The chain carries TRBV12-3 or TRBV12-4 and TRBJ2-7, with TRBD2 matching over 9 bases. The length of the CDR3 is 16 residues.

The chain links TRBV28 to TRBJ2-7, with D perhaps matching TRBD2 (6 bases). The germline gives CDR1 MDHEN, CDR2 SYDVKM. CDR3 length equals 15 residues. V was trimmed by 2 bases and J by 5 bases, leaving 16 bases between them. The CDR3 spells CASSLTFWEADEQYF. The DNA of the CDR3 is TGTGCCAGCAGTTTAACGTTCTGGGAGGCCGACGAGCAGTACTTC.

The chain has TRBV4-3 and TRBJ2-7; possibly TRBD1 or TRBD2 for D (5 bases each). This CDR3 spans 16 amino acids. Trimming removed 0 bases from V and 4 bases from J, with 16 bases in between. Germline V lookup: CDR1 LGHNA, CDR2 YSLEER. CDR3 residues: CASSQEVRGFVYEQYF. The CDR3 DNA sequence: TGCGCCAGCAGCCAAGAGGTCCGGGGCTTTGTATACGAGCAGTACTTC.

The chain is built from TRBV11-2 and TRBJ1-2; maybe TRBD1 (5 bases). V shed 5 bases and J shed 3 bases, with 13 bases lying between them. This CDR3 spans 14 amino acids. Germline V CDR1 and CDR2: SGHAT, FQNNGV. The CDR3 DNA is TGTGCCAGCAGCCCTGGGGCGCGGGACTATGGCTACACCTTC. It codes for CASSPGARDYGYTF.

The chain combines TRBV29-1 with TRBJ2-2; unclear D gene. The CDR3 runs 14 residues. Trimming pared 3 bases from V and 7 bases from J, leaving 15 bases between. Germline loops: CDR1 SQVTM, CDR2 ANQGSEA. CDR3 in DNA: TGCAGCGTTGAGGGAAGACTTCGAGACGGGGAGCTGTTTTTT. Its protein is CSVEGRLRDGELFF.

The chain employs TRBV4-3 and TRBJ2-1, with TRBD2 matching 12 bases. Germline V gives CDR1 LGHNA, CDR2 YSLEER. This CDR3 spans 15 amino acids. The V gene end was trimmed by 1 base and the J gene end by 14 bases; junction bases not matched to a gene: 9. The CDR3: CASSQAKTSGSPKFF. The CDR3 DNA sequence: TGCGCCAGCAGCCAAGCGAAGACTAGCGGGAGTCCTAAGTTCTTC.

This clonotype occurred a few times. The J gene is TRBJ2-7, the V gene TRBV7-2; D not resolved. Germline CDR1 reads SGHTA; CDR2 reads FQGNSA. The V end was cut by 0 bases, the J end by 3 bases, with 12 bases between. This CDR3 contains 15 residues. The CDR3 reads CASSLAPTGHYEQYF. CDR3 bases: TGTGCCAGCAGCTTAGCCCCTACCGGGCACTACGAGCAGTACTTC.

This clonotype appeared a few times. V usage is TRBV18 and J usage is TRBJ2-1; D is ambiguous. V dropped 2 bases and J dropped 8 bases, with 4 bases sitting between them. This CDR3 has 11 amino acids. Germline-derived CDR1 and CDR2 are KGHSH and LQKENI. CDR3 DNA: TGTGCCAGCTCACCAAGCGATGAGCAGTTCTTC. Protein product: CASSPSDEQFF.

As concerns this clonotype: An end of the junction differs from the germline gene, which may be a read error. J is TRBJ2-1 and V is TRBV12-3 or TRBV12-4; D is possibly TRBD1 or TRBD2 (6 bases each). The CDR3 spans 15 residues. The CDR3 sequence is CASSLVADSYNGQFF. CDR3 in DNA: TGTGCCAGCAGTTTGGTAGCGGACAGTTACAATGGGCAGTTCTTC.

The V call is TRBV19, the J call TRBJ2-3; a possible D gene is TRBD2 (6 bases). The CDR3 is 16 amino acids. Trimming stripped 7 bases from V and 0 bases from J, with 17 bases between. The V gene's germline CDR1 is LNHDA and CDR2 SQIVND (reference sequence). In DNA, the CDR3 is TGTGCCAGTAAATCGTTGGACTACCCTAGCACAGATACGCAGTATTTT. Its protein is CASKSLDYPSTDTQYF. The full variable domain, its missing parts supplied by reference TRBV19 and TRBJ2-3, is DGGITQSPKYLFRKEGQNVTLSCEQNLNHDAMYWYRQDPGQGLRLIYYSQIVNDFQKGDIAEGYSVSREKKESFPLTVTSAQKNPTAFYLCASKSLDYPSTDTQYFGPGTRLTVL.

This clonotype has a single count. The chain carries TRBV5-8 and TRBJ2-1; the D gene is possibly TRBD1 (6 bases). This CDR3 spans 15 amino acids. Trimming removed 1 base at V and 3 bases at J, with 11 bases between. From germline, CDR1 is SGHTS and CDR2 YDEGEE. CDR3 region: CASSLLGGVYNEQFF. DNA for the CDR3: TGTGCCAGCAGCTTGTTAGGGGGTGTCTACAATGAGCAGTTCTTC.

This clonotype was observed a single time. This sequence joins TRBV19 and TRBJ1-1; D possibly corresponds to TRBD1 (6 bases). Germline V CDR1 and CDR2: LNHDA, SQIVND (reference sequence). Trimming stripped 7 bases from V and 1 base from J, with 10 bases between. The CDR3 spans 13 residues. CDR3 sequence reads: CASTTQGNTEAFF. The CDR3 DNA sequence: TGTGCCAGTACCACACAGGGGAACACTGAAGCTTTCTTT.

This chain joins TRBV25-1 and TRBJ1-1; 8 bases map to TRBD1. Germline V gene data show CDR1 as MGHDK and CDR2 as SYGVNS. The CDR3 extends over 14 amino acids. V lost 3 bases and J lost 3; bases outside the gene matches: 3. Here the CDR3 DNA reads TGTGCCAGCAGTGAGACAGGGGATCACACTGAAGCTTTCTTT. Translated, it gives CASSETGDHTEAFF.

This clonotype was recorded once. Here the CDR3 DNA reads TGTGCCAGCAGCTTAGGACAGGCGGACGCGCAGTACTTC. This gives the protein CASSLGQADAQYF. This sequence joins TRBV9 and TRBJ2-7; 7 bases agree with TRBD1. CDR3 length: 13 residues. Trimming took 4 bases from V and 9 from J; bases not matched to a gene: 10. Per the germline V gene, CDR1 is SGDLS and CDR2 is YYNGEE.

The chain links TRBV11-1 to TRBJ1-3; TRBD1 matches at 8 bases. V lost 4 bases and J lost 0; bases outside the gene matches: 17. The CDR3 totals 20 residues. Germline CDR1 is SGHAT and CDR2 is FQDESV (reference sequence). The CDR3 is CASSSDGQGRGYPSGNTIYF. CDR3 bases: TGTGCCAGCAGCTCTGACGGACAGGGAAGGGGGTATCCCTCTGGAAACACCATATATTTT.

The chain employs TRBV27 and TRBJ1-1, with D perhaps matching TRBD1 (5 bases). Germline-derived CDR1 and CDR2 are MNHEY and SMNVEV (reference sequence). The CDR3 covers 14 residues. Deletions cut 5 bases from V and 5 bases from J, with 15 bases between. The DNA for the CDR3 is TGTGCCAGCAGTAATGGGGGGTTATTAACTGAAGCTTTCTTT. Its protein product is CASSNGGLLTEAFF.

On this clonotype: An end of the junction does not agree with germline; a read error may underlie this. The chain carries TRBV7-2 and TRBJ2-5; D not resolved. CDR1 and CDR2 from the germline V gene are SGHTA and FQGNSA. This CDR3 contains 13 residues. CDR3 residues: CASTLVKDETQYF. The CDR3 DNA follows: TGTGCCAGCACCTTAGTAAAAGACGAGACCCAGTACTTC.